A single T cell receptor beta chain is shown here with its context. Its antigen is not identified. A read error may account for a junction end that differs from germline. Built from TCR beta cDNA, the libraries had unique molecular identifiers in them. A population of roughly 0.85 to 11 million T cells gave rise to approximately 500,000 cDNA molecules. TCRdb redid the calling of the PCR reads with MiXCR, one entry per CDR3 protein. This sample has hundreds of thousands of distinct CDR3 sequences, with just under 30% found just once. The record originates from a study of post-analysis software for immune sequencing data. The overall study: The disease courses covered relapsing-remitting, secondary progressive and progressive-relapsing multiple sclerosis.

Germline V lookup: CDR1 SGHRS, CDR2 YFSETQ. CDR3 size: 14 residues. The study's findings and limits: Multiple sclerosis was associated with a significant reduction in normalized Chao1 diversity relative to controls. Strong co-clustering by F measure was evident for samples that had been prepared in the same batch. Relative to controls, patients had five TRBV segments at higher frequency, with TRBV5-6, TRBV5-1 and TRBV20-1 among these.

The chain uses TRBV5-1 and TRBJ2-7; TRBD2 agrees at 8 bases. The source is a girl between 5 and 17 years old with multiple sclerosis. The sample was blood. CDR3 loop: CAGSGGLLTYEQYF. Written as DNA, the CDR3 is TGCGCCGGCAGCGGGGGACTGCTTACCTACGAGCAGTACTTC.